This T cell receptor (beta chain) was sequenced during a study of CXCR3-negative and CXCR3-positive naive CD8 T cells. It was by 5' RACE with UMI labels that the TRB cDNA libraries were prepared. With the 5' RACE reads reprocessed, TCRdb shows one record per CDR3 protein and no DNA. The sample has approximately 65,000 distinct CDR3 sequences, and its top ten clones hold about 0.68%. Broader study findings: Naive cells that were CXCR3-positive had more hydrophobic TRB CDR3s (compared with CXCR3-negative naive cells). Naive cells used TRBV-TRBJ genes in much the same way whether CXCR3-negative or CXCR3-positive; memory cells did not.

Turning to this clonotype: The antigen is not known.

This CDR3 has 13 residues. The chain uses TRBV12-3 or TRBV12-4 and TRBJ1-2; TCRdb returns TRBD1, unconfirmable since there is no DNA. This sequence was found in a human donor in good health. Some clones in this sample may be carry-over from other donors' samples. Sequenced sample: naive CXCR3+ CD8+ T cells from blood. Subset given: CD45RO-CCR7+CD27+CD95- naive CD8+ T cells expressing CXCR3 (TNR3+). Here the CDR3 reads CASSPGHDYGYTF.